Here is one T cell receptor beta chain with its context. This record belongs to a study of blood T cell repertoires in COVID-19. On the study more broadly: COVID-19 samples collected from the United States, Italy and Spain covered acute and convalescent phases. Nucleic acid was either cDNA or gDNA, and it came from T cells, B-cell-depleted T cells, or PBMCs.

As processed by the authors: Estimated nucleated cell counts came from reference gene primer amplification. Sequencing was performed with immunoSEQ multiplex PCR; in TCRdb, only in-frame clones are kept and a portion is missing. The V and J calls and clone size come from that table; D and trimming were worked out from the DNA. Of about 290,000 clones listed, about 82% were seen once; the top ten hold over 3.5%. The CDR3 extends over 15 amino acids. Germline CDR1 is SGHRS and CDR2 is YFSETQ. Trimming removed 3 bases from V and 2 bases from J; junction bases left unmatched: 3. The sample was peripheral blood. The clonotype was recovered from a woman aged 45 to 65 with active or convalescent COVID-19. The chain couples TRBV5-1 to TRBJ2-5; 11 bases match TRBD2. Written as DNA, the CDR3 is TGCGCCAGCAGCTCGGGACTAGCGGCTCAAGAGACCCAGTACTTC. This translates into CASSSGLAAQETQYF.